Listed here are 7 T cell receptor beta chains from one sample, sequenced in a study of shared clonotypes between healthy human individuals. Sequenced by immunoSEQ multiplex PCR; TCRdb stores in-frame clones only, minus some. The repertoire holds about 2.4 million clones, with 80% to 95% as singletons. The sequencing sample was made of naive CD4+ T cells from PBMCs. Subset given: CD45RA+ positively selected. The receptors shown here come from a man younger than 35 in good health. Some clones in this sample may be carry-over from other donors' samples.

The rearrangement joins TRBV9 to TRBJ2-1; 10 positions agree with TRBD2. V lost 0 bases, J lost 9 bases, and 6 bases stayed unmatched. Germline assignment: CDR1 SGDLS and CDR2 YYNGEE. The length of the CDR3 is 15 residues. This CDR3 reads CASSVASPSGSEQFF. As DNA, the CDR3 is TGTGCCAGCAGCGTAGCTTCGCCTAGCGGGAGTGAGCAGTTCTTC.

This clone was picked up a small number of times. The chain employs TRBV28 and TRBJ1-1, with 8 bases lining up with TRBD1. Germline V gene lookup returns CDR1 MDHEN and CDR2 SYDVKM. The CDR3 is 13 residues long. The V and J ends lost 8 bases and 8 bases, in that order; junction bases with no gene match: 10. CDR3 region: CASGGQGLREAFF. DNA for the CDR3: TGTGCCAGCGGAGGACAGGGCCTTAGGGAAGCTTTCTTT.

This clone appeared a single time. The same CDR3 also results from other DNA sequences found in this sample. V gene TRBV7-9 combines with J gene TRBJ2-1; D ambiguous. CDR3 length: 11 residues. CDR1 is SEHNR and CDR2 is FQNEAQ in the germline V gene (reference sequence). Trimming shortened V by 1 base and J by 8 bases, and 3 bases separated the two germline ends. CDR3 sequence: CASSLGDEQFF. In DNA form, the CDR3 reads TGTGCCAGCAGCTTAGGTGATGAGCAGTTCTTC.

The rearrangement uses TRBV5-1 and TRBJ2-3; D not certain. The CDR3 runs to 19 residues. Germline CDR1 and CDR2: SGHRS and YFSETQ. V lost 1 base, J lost 0 bases, and 21 bases lay in between. The CDR3: CASSLFGSSGRASTDTQYF. For the CDR3, the DNA is TGCGCCAGCAGCTTGTTTGGCAGCTCCGGTCGGGCTAGCACAGATACGCAGTATTTT.

The V and J genes are TRBV2 and TRBJ1-2, with D uncertain. Germline V gene lookup returns CDR1 SNHLY and CDR2 FYNNEI. Trimming left V 8 bases short and J 1 base short, with 11 bases between. The CDR3 is made up of 13 amino acids. CDR3 bases: TGTGCCAGCGGTCGGACTGATAACTATGGCTACACCTTC. This gives the protein CASGRTDNYGYTF.

V and J are TRBV6-6 and TRBJ1-4, with D perhaps TRBD1 (5 bases). Trimming took off 2 bases at V and 7 bases at J, with 11 bases between the two ends. Looked up from germline, CDR1 is MNHNY and CDR2 is SVGAGI (reference sequence). The CDR3 length is 14 residues. The CDR3: CASSYPRDGEKLFF. CDR3 in DNA: TGTGCCAGCAGTTACCCCAGGGATGGTGAAAAACTGTTTTTT.

The chain carries TRBV7-8 and TRBJ2-7, with no clear D. Deletions cut 5 bases from V and 8 bases from J, with 10 bases between. The CDR3 has 11 amino acids. Germline V lookup: CDR1 SGHVS, CDR2 FQNEAQ. The CDR3 protein is CASSQEIKQYF. The CDR3, as DNA: TGTGCCAGCAGCCAAGAGATAAAGCAGTACTTC. Full variable domain (remainder filled in from reference TRBV7-8 and TRBJ2-7): GAGVSQSPRYKVAKRGQDVALRCDPISGHVSLFWYQQALGQGPEFLTYFQNEAQLDKSGLPSDRFFAERPEGSVSTLKIQRTQQEDSAVYLCASSQEIKQYFGPGTRLTVT.